This TCR beta chain was retrieved from a study of CD8+CD57+ T cells in acquired aplastic anemia. Study information: Quantities of DNA derived from sorted CD4+ and CD8+ cells averaged approximately 3 ug. Whole-study results and caveats: Over 25 CD8+ CDR3 sequences occurred in both the patients and the controls.

CDR1 SGDLS and CDR2 YYNGEE come from the germline V gene. Trimming removed 2 bases from V and 6 bases from J; junction bases left unmatched: 7. The CDR3 is 15 residues long. Patients included in sequencing had previously demonstrated CD8+CD57+ cell expansion by flow cytometry. Each patient had severe acquired aplastic anemia. Investigators profiled TCR beta VDJ and CDR3 from genomic DNA template. TCRdb analysed the reads with MiXCR anew, one entry per CDR3 protein. The sample records 150,000 to 200,000 distinct CDR3 sequences, around 48% being singletons. There are many counts of this clonotype. The antigen remains unidentified.

This chain joins TRBV9 and TRBJ2-4; 8 bases align to TRBD1. Input material: sorted CD4+, CD8+, or CD8+CD57+ T cells (not recorded which) from PBMCs. The sequence derives from a human donor with aplastic anemia. The CDR3 DNA sequence: TGTGCCAGCAGCGTCACCCCCGGACAGGGAAACATTCAGTACTTC. Residues: CASSVTPGQGNIQYF.